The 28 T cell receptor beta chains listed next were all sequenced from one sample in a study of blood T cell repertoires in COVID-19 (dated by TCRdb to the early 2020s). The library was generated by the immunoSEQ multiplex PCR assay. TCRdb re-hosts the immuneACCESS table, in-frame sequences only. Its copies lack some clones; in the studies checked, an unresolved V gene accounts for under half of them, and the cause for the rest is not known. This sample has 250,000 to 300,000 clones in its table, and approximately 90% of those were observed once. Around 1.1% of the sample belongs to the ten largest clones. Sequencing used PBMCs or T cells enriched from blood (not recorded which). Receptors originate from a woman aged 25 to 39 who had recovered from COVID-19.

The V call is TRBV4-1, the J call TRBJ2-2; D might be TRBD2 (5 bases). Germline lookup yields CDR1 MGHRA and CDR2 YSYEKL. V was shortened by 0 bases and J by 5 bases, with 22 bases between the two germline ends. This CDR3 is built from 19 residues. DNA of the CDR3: TGCGCCAGCAGCCAAGAAGTGAGGTTGCCCGGGGATGATACCGGGGAGCTGTTTTTT. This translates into CASSQEVRLPGDDTGELFF.

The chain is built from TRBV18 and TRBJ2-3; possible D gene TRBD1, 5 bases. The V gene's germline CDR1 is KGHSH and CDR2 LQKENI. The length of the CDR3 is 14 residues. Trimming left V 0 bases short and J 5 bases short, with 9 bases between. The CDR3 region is CASSPPVREDTQYF. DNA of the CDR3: TGTGCCAGCTCACCACCGGTCAGGGAAGATACGCAGTATTTT.

CDR3: CATGTSQETQYF. In DNA, the CDR3 is TGTGCCACCGGGACATCTCAAGAGACCCAGTACTTC. The chain employs TRBV10-3 and TRBJ2-5, with D perhaps TRBD1 (6 bases). CDR3 length: 12 residues. Trimming left V 10 bases short and J 2 bases short, with 11 bases between. Germline V gene lookup returns CDR1 ENHRY and CDR2 SYGVKD.

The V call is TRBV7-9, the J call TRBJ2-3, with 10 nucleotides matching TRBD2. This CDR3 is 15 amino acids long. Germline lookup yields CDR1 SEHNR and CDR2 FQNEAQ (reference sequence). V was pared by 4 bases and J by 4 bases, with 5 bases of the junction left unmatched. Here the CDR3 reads CASSYLAGVADTQYF. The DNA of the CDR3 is TGTGCCAGCAGCTATCTAGCGGGAGTAGCAGATACGCAGTATTTT.

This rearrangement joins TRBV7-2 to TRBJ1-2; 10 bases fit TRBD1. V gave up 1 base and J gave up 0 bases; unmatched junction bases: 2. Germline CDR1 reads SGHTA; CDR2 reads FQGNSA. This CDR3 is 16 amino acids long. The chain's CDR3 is CASSLGGQGTNYGYTF. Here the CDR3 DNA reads TGTGCCAGCAGCTTAGGGGGACAGGGGACTAACTATGGCTACACCTTC.

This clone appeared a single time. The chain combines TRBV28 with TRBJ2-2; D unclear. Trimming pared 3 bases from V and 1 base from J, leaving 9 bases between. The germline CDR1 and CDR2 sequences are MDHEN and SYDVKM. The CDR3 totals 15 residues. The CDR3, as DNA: TGTGCCAGCAGTTTCGCGGCATTGAACACCGGGGAGCTGTTTTTT. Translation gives CASSFAALNTGELFF.

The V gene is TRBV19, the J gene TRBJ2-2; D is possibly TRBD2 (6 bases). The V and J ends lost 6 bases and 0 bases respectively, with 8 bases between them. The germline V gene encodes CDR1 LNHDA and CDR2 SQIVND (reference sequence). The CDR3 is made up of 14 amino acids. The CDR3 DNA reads TGTGCCAGTAGCCCTAGCGCGAACACCGGGGAGCTGTTTTTT. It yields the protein CASSPSANTGELFF. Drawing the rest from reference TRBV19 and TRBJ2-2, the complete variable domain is DGGITQSPKYLFRKEGQNVTLSCEQNLNHDAMYWYRQDPGQGLRLIYYSQIVNDFQKGDIAEGYSVSREKKESFPLTVTSAQKNPTAFYLCASSPSANTGELFFGEGSRLTVL.

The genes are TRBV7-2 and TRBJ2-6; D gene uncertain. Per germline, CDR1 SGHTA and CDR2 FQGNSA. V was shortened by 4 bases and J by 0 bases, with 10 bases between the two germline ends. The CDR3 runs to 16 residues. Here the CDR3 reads CASSYGRRSGANVLTF. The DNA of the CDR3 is TGTGCCAGCAGCTACGGCAGGCGCTCTGGGGCCAACGTCCTGACTTTC.

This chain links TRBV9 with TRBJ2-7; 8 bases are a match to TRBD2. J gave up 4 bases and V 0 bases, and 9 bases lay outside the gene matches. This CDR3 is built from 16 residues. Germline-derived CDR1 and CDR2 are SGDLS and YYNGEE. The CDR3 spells CASSVAFGSGSYEQYF. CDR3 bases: TGTGCCAGCAGCGTAGCTTTTGGGAGCGGGAGTTACGAGCAGTACTTC.

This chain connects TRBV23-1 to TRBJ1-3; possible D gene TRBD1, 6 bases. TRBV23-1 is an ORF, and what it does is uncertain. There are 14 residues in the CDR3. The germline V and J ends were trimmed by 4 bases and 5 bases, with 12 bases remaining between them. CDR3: CASSPRGNRNTIYF. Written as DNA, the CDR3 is TGCGCCAGCAGTCCTAGGGGGAATCGAAACACCATATATTTT.

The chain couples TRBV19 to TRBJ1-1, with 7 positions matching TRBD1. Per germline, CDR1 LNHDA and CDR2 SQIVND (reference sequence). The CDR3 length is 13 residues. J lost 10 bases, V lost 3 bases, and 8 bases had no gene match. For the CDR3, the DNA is TGTGCCAGTAGTATCGGGAACTCAGGGGGAGCTTTCTTT. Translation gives CASSIGNSGGAFF.

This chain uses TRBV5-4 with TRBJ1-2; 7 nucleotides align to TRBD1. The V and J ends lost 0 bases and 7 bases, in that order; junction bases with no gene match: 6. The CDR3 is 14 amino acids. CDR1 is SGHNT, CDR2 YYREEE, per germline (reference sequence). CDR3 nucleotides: TGTGCCAGCAGCTTGGGACAGGGAAGGATTGGCTACACCTTC. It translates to CASSLGQGRIGYTF.

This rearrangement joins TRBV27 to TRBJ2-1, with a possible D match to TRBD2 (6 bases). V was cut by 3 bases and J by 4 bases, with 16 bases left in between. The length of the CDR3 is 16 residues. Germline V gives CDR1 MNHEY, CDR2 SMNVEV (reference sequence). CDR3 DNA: TGTGCCAGCAGTTTTCGCGGGGTAGCAGGATACAATGAGCAGTTCTTC. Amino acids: CASSFRGVAGYNEQFF.

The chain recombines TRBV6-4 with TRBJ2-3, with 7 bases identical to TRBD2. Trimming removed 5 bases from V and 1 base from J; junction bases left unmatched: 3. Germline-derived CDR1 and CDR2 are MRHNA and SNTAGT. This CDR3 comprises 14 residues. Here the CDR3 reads CASSNSGGTDTQYF. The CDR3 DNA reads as TGTGCCAGCAGTAACAGCGGGGGCACAGATACGCAGTATTTT.

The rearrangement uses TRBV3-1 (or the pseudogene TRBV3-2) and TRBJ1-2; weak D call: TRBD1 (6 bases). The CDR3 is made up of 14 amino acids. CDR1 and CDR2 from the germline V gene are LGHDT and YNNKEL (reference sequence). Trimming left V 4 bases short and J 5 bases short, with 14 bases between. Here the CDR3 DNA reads TGTGCCAGCAGCCCGACTCGGACAGAATATGGCTACACCTTC. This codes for CASSPTRTEYGYTF.

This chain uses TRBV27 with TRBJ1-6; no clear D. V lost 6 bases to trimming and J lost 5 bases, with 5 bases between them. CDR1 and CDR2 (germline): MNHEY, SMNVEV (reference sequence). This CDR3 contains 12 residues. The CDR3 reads CASSFHNSPLHF. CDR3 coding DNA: TGTGCCAGCAGCTTTCATAATTCACCCCTCCACTTT.

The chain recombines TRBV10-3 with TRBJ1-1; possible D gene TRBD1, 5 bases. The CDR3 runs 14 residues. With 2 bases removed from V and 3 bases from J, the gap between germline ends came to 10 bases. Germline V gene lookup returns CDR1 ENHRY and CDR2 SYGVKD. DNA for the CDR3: TGTGCCATCAGTGAGCGGGGGGGGGACACTGAAGCTTTCTTT. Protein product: CAISERGGDTEAFF.

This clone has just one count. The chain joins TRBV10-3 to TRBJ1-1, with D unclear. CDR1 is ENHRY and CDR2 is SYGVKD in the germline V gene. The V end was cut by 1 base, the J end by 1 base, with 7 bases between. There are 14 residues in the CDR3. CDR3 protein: CAISEFRENTEAFF. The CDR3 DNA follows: TGTGCCATCAGTGAGTTTAGAGAGAACACTGAAGCTTTCTTT.

CDR3 nucleotide sequence: TGTGCCAGCAGTTGGGACAGGAATATTAATCAGCCCCAGCATTTT. It encodes CASSWDRNINQPQHF. J is TRBJ1-5 and V is TRBV27; 8 bases agree with TRBD1. This CDR3 region has 15 residues. Germline V gene data show CDR1 as MNHEY and CDR2 as SMNVEV (reference sequence). V lost 4 bases, J lost 4 bases, and 6 bases stayed unmatched.

The CDR3 reads CASSHRTSGTDTQYF. The CDR3 DNA is TGTGCCAGCAGCCACCGGACTAGCGGCACAGATACGCAGTATTTT. The V gene is TRBV5-4, the J gene TRBJ2-3; TRBD2 aligns across 9 bases. The CDR3 is 15 residues long. Looked up from germline, CDR1 is SGHNT and CDR2 is YYREEE (reference sequence). Trimming cost V 4 bases and J 1 base; bases outside gene matches: 4. Full variable domain (remainder filled in from reference TRBV5-4 and TRBJ2-3): ETGVTQSPTHLIKTRGQQVTLRCSSQSGHNTVSWYQQALGQGPQFIFQYYREEENGRGNFPPRFSGLQFPNYSSELNVNALELDDSALYLCASSHRTSGTDTQYFGPGTRLTVL.

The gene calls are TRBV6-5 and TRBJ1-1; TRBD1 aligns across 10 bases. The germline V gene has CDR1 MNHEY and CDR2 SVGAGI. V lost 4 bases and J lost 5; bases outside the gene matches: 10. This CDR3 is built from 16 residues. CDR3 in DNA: TGTGCCAGCAGTTCCGCCCTGACAGGGGGCCGTACTGAAGCTTTCTTT. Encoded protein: CASSSALTGGRTEAFF.

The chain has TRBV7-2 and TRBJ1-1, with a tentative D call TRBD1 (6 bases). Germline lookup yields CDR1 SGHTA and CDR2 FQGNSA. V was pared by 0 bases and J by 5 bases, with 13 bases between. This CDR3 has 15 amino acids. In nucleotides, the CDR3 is TGTGCCAGCAGCTTAGCACCCCAACAGGGAACTGAAGCTTTCTTT. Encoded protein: CASSLAPQQGTEAFF.

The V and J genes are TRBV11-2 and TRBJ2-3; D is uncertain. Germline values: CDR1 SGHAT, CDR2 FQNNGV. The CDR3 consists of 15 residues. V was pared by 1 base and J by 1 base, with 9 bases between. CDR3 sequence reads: CASSLVGVGTDTQYF. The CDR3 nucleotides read TGTGCCAGCAGCTTAGTCGGAGTGGGCACAGATACGCAGTATTTT.

CDR3 sequence: CASSVEGSGLSYGYTF. In DNA, the CDR3 is TGTGCCAGCAGCGTGGAGGGGTCAGGGTTGAGCTATGGCTACACCTTC. The chain couples TRBV5-6 to TRBJ1-2; D possibly corresponds to TRBD1 (5 bases). V was pared by 4 bases and J by 4 bases, with 20 bases between. The CDR3 loop spans 16 amino acids. Germline CDR1 and CDR2: SGHDT and YYEEEE.

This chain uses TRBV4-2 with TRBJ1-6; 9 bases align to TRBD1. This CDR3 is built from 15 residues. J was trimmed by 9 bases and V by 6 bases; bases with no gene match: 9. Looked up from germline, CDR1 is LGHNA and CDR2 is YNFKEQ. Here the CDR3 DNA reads TGTGCCAGCAGAAGTGAGGACAGGGGTGGTTCACCCCTCCACTTT. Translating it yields CASRSEDRGGSPLHF.

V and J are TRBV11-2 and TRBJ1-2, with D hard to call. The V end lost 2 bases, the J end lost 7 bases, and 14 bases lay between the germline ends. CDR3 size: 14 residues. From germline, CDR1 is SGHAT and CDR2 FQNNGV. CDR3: CASSLKDGSSGYTF. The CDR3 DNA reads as TGTGCCAGCAGCTTAAAGGATGGTAGCAGTGGCTACACCTTC.

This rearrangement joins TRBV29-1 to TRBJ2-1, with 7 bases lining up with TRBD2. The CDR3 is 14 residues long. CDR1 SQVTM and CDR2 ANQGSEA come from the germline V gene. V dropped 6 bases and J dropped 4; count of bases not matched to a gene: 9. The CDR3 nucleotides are TGCAGCGTCACTACCGGGACTACTTACAATGAGCAGTTCTTC. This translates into CSVTTGTTYNEQFF.

The CDR3 sequence: CATGTSLTETQYF. CDR3 DNA: TGTGCAACGGGGACTAGCTTGACAGAGACCCAGTACTTC. The V and J genes are TRBV24-1 and TRBJ2-5, with 9 bases aligning to TRBD2. Germline lookup yields CDR1 KGHDR and CDR2 SFDVKD. The length of the CDR3 is 13 residues.